This is a list of T cell receptor beta chains from one sample in a study of blood T cell repertoires in COVID-19. Profiling relied on immunoSEQ multiplex PCR, and the TCRdb table lists in-frame clones only, not all of them. Of some 370,000 clones in the sample, about four fifths were seen once. Sequencing was carried out using PBMCs or T cells enriched from blood (not recorded which). Receptors originate from a woman aged 45-65 years who had recovered from COVID-19. CDR3s include the opening cysteine and the closing phenylalanine or tryptophan. The D gene is left open where the match is weak. Not every row has a clone size; where given, it reads once, few, many or a size class.

J: TRBJ2-3; size: .; length: 16; D: .; V: TRBV7-2; CDR3: CASSLVGTTSTDTQYF; DNA: TGTGCCAGCAGCTTAGTGGGGACAACCTCAACAGATACGCAGTATTTT
J: TRBJ2-5; size: .; length: 17; D: .; V: TRBV6-9; CDR3: CASSSLRSRGPEETQYF; DNA: TGTGCCAGCAGTTCCCTCCGTTCGCGGGGGCCAGAAGAGACCCAGTACTTC
J: TRBJ1-4; size: .; length: 14; D: .; V: TRBV4-1; CDR3: CASSAHRDGEKLFF; DNA: TGCGCCAGCAGCGCGCACAGGGACGGGGAAAAACTGTTTTTT
J: TRBJ2-1; size: .; length: 18; D: .; V: TRBV23-1; CDR3: CASSQSKVRAGPWNEQFF; DNA: TGCGCCAGCAGTCAATCGAAAGTCAGGGCAGGTCCGTGGAATGAGCAGTTCTTC
J: TRBJ1-4; size: .; length: 15; D: .; V: TRBV11-3; CDR3: CASSLGTPQGEKLFF; DNA: TGTGCCAGCAGCTTAGGGACACCACAGGGTGAAAAACTGTTTTTT
J: TRBJ1-5; size: .; length: 12; D: .; V: TRBV29-1; CDR3: CSVETSGQPQHF; DNA: TGCAGCGTTGAGACGTCGGGTCAGCCCCAGCATTTT
J: TRBJ1-1; size: .; length: 16; D: .; V: TRBV19; CDR3: CASSDTAVGWNTEAFF; DNA: TGTGCCAGTAGTGATACAGCGGTGGGATGGAACACTGAAGCTTTCTTT
J: TRBJ1-2; size: .; length: 15; D: TRBD1; V: TRBV7-9; CDR3: CASSQGTGGVYGYTF; DNA: TGTGCCAGCAGCCAAGGGACAGGAGGGGTCTATGGCTACACCTTC
J: TRBJ1-2; size: .; length: 15; D: .; V: TRBV6-5; CDR3: CASIFSGRPSFGYTF; DNA: TGTGCCAGCATCTTCTCCGGGAGGCCCTCTTTCGGCTACACCTTC
J: TRBJ1-2; size: .; length: 18; D: TRBD1; V: TRBV14; CDR3: CASSLMPGQGARFYGYTF; DNA: TGTGCCAGCAGCTTAATGCCGGGACAGGGGGCCCGCTTCTATGGCTACACCTTC
J: TRBJ2-1; size: .; length: 13; D: .; V: TRBV30; CDR3: CAWATGLPNEQFF; DNA: TGTGCCTGGGCTACGGGACTTCCAAATGAGCAGTTCTTC
J: TRBJ1-5; size: .; length: 14; D: .; V: TRBV29-1; CDR3: CSVAETESNQPQHF; DNA: TGCAGCGTTGCCGAGACGGAGAGCAATCAGCCCCAGCATTTT
J: TRBJ2-3; size: once; length: 16; D: .; V: TRBV9; CDR3: CASSAGPVGAGDTQYF; DNA: TGTGCCAGCAGCGCGGGTCCCGTGGGGGCAGGTGATACGCAGTATTTT
J: TRBJ2-7; size: .; length: 16; D: .; V: TRBV27; CDR3: CASSLDPAGGSYEQYF; DNA: TGTGCCAGCAGTTTAGATCCAGCGGGTGGCTCCTACGAGCAGTACTTC
J: TRBJ2-1; size: few; length: 13; D: .; V: TRBV19; CDR3: CASSMALGNEQFF; DNA: TGTGCCAGTAGTATGGCTCTAGGTAATGAGCAGTTCTTC
J: TRBJ1-1; size: .; length: 13; D: .; V: TRBV12-3/TRBV12-4; CDR3: CASSLAGGTGAFF; DNA: TGTGCCAGCAGTTTAGCGGGCGGGACCGGAGCTTTCTTT
J: TRBJ2-3; size: few; length: 13; D: .; V: TRBV2; CDR3: CASSSGQLDTQYF; DNA: TGTGCCAGCAGCTCAGGACAGCTAGATACGCAGTATTTT
J: TRBJ2-7; size: .; length: 15; D: TRBD2; V: TRBV6-5; CDR3: CASSPQRGRPYEQYF; DNA: TGTGCCAGCAGTCCCCAGCGGGGAAGGCCCTACGAGCAGTACTTC
J: TRBJ1-2; size: .; length: 16; D: .; V: TRBV19; CDR3: CASKVMGSLANYGYTF; DNA: TGTGCCAGCAAAGTGATGGGGAGCCTAGCTAACTATGGCTACACCTTC
J: TRBJ1-2; size: .; length: 13; D: .; V: TRBV5-6; CDR3: CASSFTGSGGYTF; DNA: TGTGCCAGCAGCTTTACAGGGTCGGGCGGCTACACCTTC
J: TRBJ1-1; size: .; length: 14; D: .; V: TRBV9; CDR3: CASSVVVRESEAFF; DNA: TGTGCCAGCAGCGTAGTGGTCAGGGAATCTGAAGCTTTCTTT
J: TRBJ1-3; size: .; length: 16; D: .; V: TRBV11-3; CDR3: CASSLDRQESGNTIYF; DNA: TGTGCCAGCAGCTTAGATCGACAGGAGTCTGGAAACACCATATATTTT
J: TRBJ1-2; size: once; length: 14; D: .; V: TRBV7-2; CDR3: CASSLDQASYGYTF; DNA: TGTGCCAGCAGCTTAGATCAGGCGAGCTATGGCTACACCTTC
J: TRBJ1-6; size: once; length: 16; D: .; V: TRBV3-1/TRBV3-2; CDR3: CASSQVTGIINSPLHF; DNA: TGTGCCAGCAGCCAGGTCACAGGGATTATTAATTCACCCCTCCACTTT
J: TRBJ2-1; size: .; length: 12; D: TRBD2; V: TRBV29-1; CDR3: CSFSGRANEQFF; DNA: TGCAGCTTTAGCGGGAGGGCAAATGAGCAGTTCTTC
J: TRBJ2-2; size: .; length: 14; D: .; V: TRBV19; CDR3: CASSFRLLIGELFF; DNA: TGTGCCAGTAGTTTTCGACTGCTCATCGGGGAGCTGTTTTTT
J: TRBJ2-4; size: once; length: 15; D: .; V: TRBV7-9; CDR3: CASSLEGSSKNIQYF; DNA: TGTGCCAGCAGCTTGGAGGGATCCTCCAAAAACATTCAGTACTTC
J: TRBJ2-7; size: .; length: 16; D: TRBD2; V: TRBV19; CDR3: CASSTGLAGGTYEQYF; DNA: TGTGCCAGTAGTACTGGACTAGCGGGAGGTACCTACGAGCAGTACTTC
J: TRBJ1-4; size: once; length: 14; D: TRBD1; V: TRBV7-9; CDR3: CASSPGQGSEKLFF; DNA: TGTGCCAGCAGTCCGGGACAGGGGAGTGAAAAACTGTTTTTT
J: TRBJ1-3; size: once; length: 14; D: TRBD1; V: TRBV2; CDR3: CASRGTVSGNTIYF; DNA: TGTGCCAGCAGGGGGACAGTCTCTGGAAACACCATATATTTT
J: TRBJ1-2; size: .; length: 11; D: TRBD1; V: TRBV30; CDR3: CAWSTGGSYTF; DNA: TGTGCCTGGAGTACAGGGGGCAGCTACACCTTC
J: TRBJ1-3; size: .; length: 15; D: .; V: TRBV4-3; CDR3: CASSLDRTAGNTIYF; DNA: TGCGCCAGCAGCCTCGATCGGACAGCTGGAAACACCATATATTTT
J: TRBJ1-2; size: .; length: 14; D: TRBD1; V: TRBV10-3; CDR3: CAISDQSKGAGYTF; DNA: TGTGCCATCAGTGACCAGTCCAAGGGGGCCGGCTACACCTTC
J: TRBJ2-6; size: .; length: 17; D: .; V: TRBV19; CDR3: CASTPGLLISGANVLTF; DNA: TGTGCCAGTACCCCGGGACTGCTAATATCTGGGGCCAACGTCCTGACTTTC
J: TRBJ2-5; size: .; length: 13; D: .; V: TRBV7-3; CDR3: CASSPNWGETQYF; DNA: TGTGCCAGCAGCCCTAATTGGGGCGAGACCCAGTACTTC